This TCR beta chain was observed in a study of cytomegalovirus exposure and HLA in healthy donors. The CDR3 loop spans 12 amino acids. The germline V gene encodes CDR1 SGHTA and CDR2 FQGNSA. Trimming shortened V by 5 bases and J by 2 bases, and 5 bases separated the two germline ends. Study-wide points: In a later analysis, TCR beta V- and J-gene trimming showed a link to a missense DCLRE1C variant.

With 60 Vbeta and 13 Jbeta primers, the PCR was carried out. The assay was immunoSEQ multiplex PCR, and TCRdb's table has in-frame clones only and misses some. The sample includes some 140,000 clones, roughly 77% seen only once; the top ten take approximately 8%. As to this clone: Its antigen is currently unknown.

The sample was PBMCs. This TCR derives from a man aged 25-45 years in good health and CMV-seropositive. The chain employs TRBV7-2 and TRBJ2-3; D gene unclear. In nucleotides, the CDR3 is TGTGCCAGCAGCCCCTACACAGATACGCAGTATTTT. As protein: CASSPYTDTQYF.